This paragraph covers one T cell receptor beta chain sequence. The data belong to a study of blood T cell repertoires in COVID-19. Study-wide background: T cells, B-cell-depleted T cells, or PBMCs provided the cDNA or gDNA that served as material.

This CDR3 is built from 13 residues. Trimming took off 3 bases at V and 1 base at J, with 9 bases between the two ends. Germline loops: CDR1 SQVTM, CDR2 ANQGSEA. The assay was immunoSEQ multiplex PCR, and TCRdb's table has in-frame clones only and misses some. This table has tens of thousands of clones, 82% appearing once. The chain joins TRBV29-1 to TRBJ1-1, with D unresolved. The TCR originated in a human donor in a cohort sampled during active COVID-19. Sequencing was performed on peripheral blood. This CDR3 reads CSVDQAGNTEAFF. The CDR3 coding sequence is TGCAGCGTTGATCAGGCAGGGAACACTGAAGCTTTCTTT.